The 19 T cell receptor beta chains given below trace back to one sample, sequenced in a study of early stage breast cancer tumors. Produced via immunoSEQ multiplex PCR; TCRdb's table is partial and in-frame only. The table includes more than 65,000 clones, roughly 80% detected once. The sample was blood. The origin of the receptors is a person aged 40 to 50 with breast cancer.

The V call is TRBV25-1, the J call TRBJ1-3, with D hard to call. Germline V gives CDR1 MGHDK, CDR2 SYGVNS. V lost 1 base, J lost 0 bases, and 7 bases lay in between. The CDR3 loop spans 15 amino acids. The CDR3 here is CASSELRDSGNTIYF. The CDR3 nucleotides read TGTGCCAGCAGTGAATTGAGAGACTCTGGAAACACCATATATTTT.

In DNA, the CDR3 is TGTGCCAGCAGTTTATCCGCGGGACTCGTGGGCAATGAGCAGTTCTTC. Translating it yields CASSLSAGLVGNEQFF. The V call is TRBV27, the J call TRBJ2-1; D is perhaps TRBD2 (6 bases). The V end was cut by 0 bases, the J end by 6 bases, with 15 bases between. The germline V gene encodes CDR1 MNHEY and CDR2 SMNVEV (reference sequence). This CDR3 has 16 amino acids.

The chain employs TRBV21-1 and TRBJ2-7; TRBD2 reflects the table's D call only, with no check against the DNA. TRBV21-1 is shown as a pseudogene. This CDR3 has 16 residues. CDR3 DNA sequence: TGTGCCAGCAGCAAAGTATCCAGCGGGCTCCCCTACGAGCAGTACTTC. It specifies CASSKVSSGLPYEQYF.

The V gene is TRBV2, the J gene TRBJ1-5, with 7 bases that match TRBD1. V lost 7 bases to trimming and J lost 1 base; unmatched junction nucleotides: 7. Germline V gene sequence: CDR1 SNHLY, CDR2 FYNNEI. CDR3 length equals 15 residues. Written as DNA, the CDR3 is TGTGCCAGCAACCCAGGACAGGCAAGCAATCAGCCCCAGCATTTT. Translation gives CASNPGQASNQPQHF.

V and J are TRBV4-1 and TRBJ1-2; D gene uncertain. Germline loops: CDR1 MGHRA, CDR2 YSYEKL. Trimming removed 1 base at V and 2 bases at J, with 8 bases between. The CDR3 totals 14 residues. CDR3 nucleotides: TGCGCCAGCAGCCAAGGGGGAAACAACTATGGCTACACCTTC. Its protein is CASSQGGNNYGYTF.

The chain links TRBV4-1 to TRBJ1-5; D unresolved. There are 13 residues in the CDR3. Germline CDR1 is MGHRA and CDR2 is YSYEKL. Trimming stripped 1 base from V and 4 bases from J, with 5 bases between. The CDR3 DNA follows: TGCGCCAGCAGCCAAGGACTTAATCAGCCCCAGCATTTT. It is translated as CASSQGLNQPQHF.

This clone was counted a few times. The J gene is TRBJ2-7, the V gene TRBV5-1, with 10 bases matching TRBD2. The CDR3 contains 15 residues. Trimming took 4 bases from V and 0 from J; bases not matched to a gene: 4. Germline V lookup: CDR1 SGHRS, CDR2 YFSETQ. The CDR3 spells CASSPGTSDSYEQYF. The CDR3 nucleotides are TGCGCCAGCAGCCCCGGGACTAGCGACTCCTACGAGCAGTACTTC.

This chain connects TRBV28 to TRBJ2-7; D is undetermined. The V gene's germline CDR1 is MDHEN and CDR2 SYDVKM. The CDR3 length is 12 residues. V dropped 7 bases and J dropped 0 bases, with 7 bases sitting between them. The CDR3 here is CASKTSSYEQYF. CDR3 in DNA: TGTGCCAGCAAGACATCCTCCTACGAGCAGTACTTC.

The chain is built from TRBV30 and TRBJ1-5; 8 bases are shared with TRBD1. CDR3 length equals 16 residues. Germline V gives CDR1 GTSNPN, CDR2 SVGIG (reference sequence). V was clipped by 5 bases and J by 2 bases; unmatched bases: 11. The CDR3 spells CAWGDRGWMRNQPQHF. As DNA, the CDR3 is TGTGCCTGGGGTGACAGGGGCTGGATGCGCAATCAGCCCCAGCATTTT.

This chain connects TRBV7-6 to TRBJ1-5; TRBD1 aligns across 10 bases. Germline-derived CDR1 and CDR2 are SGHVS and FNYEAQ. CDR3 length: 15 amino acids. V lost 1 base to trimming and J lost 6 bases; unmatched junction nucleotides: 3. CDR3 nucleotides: TGTGCCAGCAGCTTAGAGGACAGGGGGACTCAGCCCCAGCATTTT. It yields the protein CASSLEDRGTQPQHF.

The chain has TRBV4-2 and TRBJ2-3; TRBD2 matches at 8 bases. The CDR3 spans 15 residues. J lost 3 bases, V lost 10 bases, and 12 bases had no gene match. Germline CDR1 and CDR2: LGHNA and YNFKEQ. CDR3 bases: TGTGCCAAGCAAAAGCGGGAGAGGGAGACAGATACGCAGTATTTT. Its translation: CAKQKRERETDTQYF.

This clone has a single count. The CDR3 region has the DNA TGTGCCAGCACCTCACCCGGGGGTGAGCAGTTCTTC. Protein: CASTSPGGEQFF. This sequence joins TRBV6-6 and TRBJ2-1, with a tentative D call TRBD2 (6 bases). The CDR3 covers 12 residues. Looked up from germline, CDR1 is MNHNY and CDR2 is SVGAGI (reference sequence). The V end lost 7 bases, the J end lost 9 bases, and 13 bases lay between the germline ends.

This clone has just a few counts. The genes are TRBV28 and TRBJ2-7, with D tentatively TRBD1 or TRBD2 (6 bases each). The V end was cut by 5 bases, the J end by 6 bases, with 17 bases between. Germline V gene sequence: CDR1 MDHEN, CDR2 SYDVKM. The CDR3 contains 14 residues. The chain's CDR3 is CASSHPRGRSEQYF. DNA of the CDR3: TGTGCCAGCAGTCATCCTAGGGGGAGGAGCGAGCAGTACTTC.

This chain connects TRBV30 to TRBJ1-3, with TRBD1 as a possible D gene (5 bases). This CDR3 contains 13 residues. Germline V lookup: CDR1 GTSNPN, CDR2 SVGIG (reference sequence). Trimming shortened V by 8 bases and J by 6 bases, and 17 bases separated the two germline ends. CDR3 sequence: CAADPGAVNTIYF. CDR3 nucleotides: TGTGCCGCAGATCCCGGGGCTGTAAACACCATATATTTT.

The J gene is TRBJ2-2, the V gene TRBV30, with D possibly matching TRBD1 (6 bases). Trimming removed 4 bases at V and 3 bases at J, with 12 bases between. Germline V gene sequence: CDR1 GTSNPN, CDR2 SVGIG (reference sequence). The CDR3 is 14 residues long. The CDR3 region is CAWMGAGYTGELFF. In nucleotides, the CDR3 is TGTGCCTGGATGGGGGCAGGGTACACCGGGGAGCTGTTTTTT.

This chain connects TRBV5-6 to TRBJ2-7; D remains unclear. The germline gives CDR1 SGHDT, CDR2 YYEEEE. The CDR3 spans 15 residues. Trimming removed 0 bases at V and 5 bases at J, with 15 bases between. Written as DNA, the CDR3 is TGTGCCAGCAGCTTGGCAGCTGGCAGCTGGAACGAGCAGTACTTC. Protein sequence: CASSLAAGSWNEQYF.

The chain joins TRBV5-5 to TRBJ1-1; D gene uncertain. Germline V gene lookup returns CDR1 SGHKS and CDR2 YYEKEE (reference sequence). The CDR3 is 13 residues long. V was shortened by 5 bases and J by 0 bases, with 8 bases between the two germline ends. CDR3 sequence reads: CASSWHMNTEAFF. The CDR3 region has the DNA TGTGCCAGCAGTTGGCACATGAACACTGAAGCTTTCTTT.

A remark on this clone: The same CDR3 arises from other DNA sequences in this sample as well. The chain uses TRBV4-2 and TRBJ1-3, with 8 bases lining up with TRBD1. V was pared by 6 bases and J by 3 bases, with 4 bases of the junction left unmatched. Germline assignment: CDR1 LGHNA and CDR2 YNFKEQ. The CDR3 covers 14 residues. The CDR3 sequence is CASRPTGVGNTIYF. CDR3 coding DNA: TGTGCCAGCAGGCCGACAGGGGTTGGAAACACCATATATTTT.

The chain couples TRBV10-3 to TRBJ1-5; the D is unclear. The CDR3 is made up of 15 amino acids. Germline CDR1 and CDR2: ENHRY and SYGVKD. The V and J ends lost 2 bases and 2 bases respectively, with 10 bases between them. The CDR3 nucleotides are TGTGCCATCAGTGAGGGGTTGGATGGCAATCAGCCCCAGCATTTT. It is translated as CAISEGLDGNQPQHF.